These 15 T cell receptor beta chains originate from one sample sequenced in a study of T-cell memory formation after mild COVID-19. From the 5' RACE reads, TCRdb called clonotypes with MiXCR, one entry per CDR3 protein. The table has 450,000 or so distinct CDR3 sequences, roughly 25% seen once; the top ten hold around 13%. The specimen sequenced was PBMCs or a T cell subset sorted from them (not recorded which). The receptors derive from an adult woman who had mild COVID-19 (a few samples of this study predate the infection). Cell type and time point are not known.

This clonotype was found many times. The V and J genes are TRBV7-2 and TRBJ2-3, with TRBD2 identical over 8 bases. CDR1 and CDR2 from the germline V gene are SGHTA and FQGNSA. V lost 5 bases and J lost 4; bases outside the gene matches: 5. The CDR3 sequence is 14 residues long. For the CDR3, the DNA is TGTGCCAGCAGCGACGGGGGGGCTTCAGATACGCAGTATTTT. This encodes CASSDGGASDTQYF.

This sequence joins TRBV19 and TRBJ2-1, with no clear D. The CDR3 length is 16 residues. From germline, CDR1 is LNHDA and CDR2 SQIVND (reference sequence). Trimming took 5 bases from V and 2 from J, leaving 16 bases between them. This CDR3 reads CASSRNSAPAYNEQFF. CDR3 in DNA: TGTGCCAGTAGTCGAAACTCCGCCCCCGCCTACAATGAGCAGTTCTTC. The full variable domain, completed using reference TRBV19 and TRBJ2-1, is DGGITQSPKYLFRKEGQNVTLSCEQNLNHDAMYWYRQDPGQGLRLIYYSQIVNDFQKGDIAEGYSVSREKKESFPLTVTSAQKNPTAFYLCASSRNSAPAYNEQFFGPGTRLTVL.

V gene TRBV29-1 combines with J gene TRBJ2-5; D gene ambiguous. The germline V gene has CDR1 SQVTM and CDR2 ANQGSEA. Trimming shortened V by 3 bases and J by 1 base, and 12 bases separated the two germline ends. The CDR3 has 14 residues. The CDR3 spells CSVDLLPSQETQYF. CDR3 DNA: TGCAGCGTTGATCTCCTGCCAAGCCAAGAGACCCAGTACTTC.

This clonotype was seen a few times. The chain has TRBV12-3 or TRBV12-4 and TRBJ1-5, with 9 bases identical to TRBD1. With V trimmed by 5 bases and J by 5 bases, 10 bases remained unmatched. CDR3 length equals 16 residues. The DNA for the CDR3 is TGTGCCAGCAGTCCGGGAGCTACAGGGGGCGATCAGCCCCAGCATTTT. Translated, it gives CASSPGATGGDQPQHF.

The chain combines TRBV14 with TRBJ1-6; D ambiguous. This CDR3 is built from 17 residues. The germline gives CDR1 SGHDN, CDR2 FVKESK. Trimming stripped 0 bases from V and 1 base from J, with 10 bases between. The CDR3 DNA sequence: TGTGCCAGCAGCCAAGAGGGGTTCTCATCCTATAATTCACCCCTCCACTTT. Protein product: CASSQEGFSSYNSPLHF. Using reference TRBV14 and TRBJ1-6 for the parts outside the CDR3, the full variable domain is EAGVTQFPSHSVIEKGQTVTLRCDPISGHDNLYWYRRVMGKEIKFLLHFVKESKQDESGMPNNRFLAERTGGTYSTLKVQPAELEDSGVYFCASSQEGFSSYNSPLHFGNGTRLTVT.

This clonotype has just a few counts. This rearrangement joins TRBV15 to TRBJ1-1, with a possible D match to TRBD1 (5 bases). The CDR3 sequence is 16 residues long. Trimming left V 0 bases short and J 1 base short, with 12 bases between. Germline V gene lookup returns CDR1 LNHNV and CDR2 YYDKDF (reference sequence). CDR3 protein: CATSRERAGQNTEAFF. The CDR3 DNA reads TGTGCCACCAGCAGAGAACGGGCAGGGCAGAACACTGAAGCTTTCTTT.

The rearrangement uses TRBV7-9 and TRBJ2-1; 9 positions agree with TRBD2. CDR1 SEHNR and CDR2 FQNEAQ come from the germline V gene (reference sequence). V lost 6 bases to trimming and J lost 6 bases; unmatched junction nucleotides: 9. The CDR3 extends over 15 amino acids. CDR3 DNA: TGTGCCAGCAGGACTCCGGGACTAGCTAGCAATGAGCAGTTCTTC. Translation: CASRTPGLASNEQFF.

This clonotype was counted a few times. This chain connects TRBV7-6 to TRBJ2-1; perhaps TRBD2 as D (6 bases). Germline assignment: CDR1 SGHVS and CDR2 FNYEAQ. The CDR3 extends over 15 amino acids. Trimming stripped 2 bases from V and 8 bases from J, with 16 bases between. CDR3 nucleotides: TGTGCCAGCAGCTTATTGACGGGAGTCACAGATGAGCAGTTCTTC. Translated, it gives CASSLLTGVTDEQFF.

The table lists this clonotype with a few counts. V gene TRBV19 combines with J gene TRBJ2-7; D is possibly TRBD2 (6 bases). The germline gives CDR1 LNHDA, CDR2 SQIVND (reference sequence). The CDR3 sequence is 15 residues long. The V gene lost 3 bases and the J gene lost 3 bases, with 15 bases spanning the gap. The CDR3 nucleotides are TGTGCCAGTAGTATGGGACCCGGGGGTGGCTACGAGCAGTACTTC. The encoded protein is CASSMGPGGGYEQYF.

The chain carries TRBV6-5 and TRBJ2-2; D is uncertain. CDR1 and CDR2 from the germline V gene are MNHEY and SVGAGI. CDR3 length: 17 amino acids. V lost 0 bases, J lost 0 bases, and 11 bases lay in between. For the CDR3, the DNA is TGTGCCAGCAGTTACTCCGCAAGGCCCGCGAACACCGGGGAGCTGTTTTTT. It codes for CASSYSARPANTGELFF.

Here the CDR3 DNA reads TGTGCCAGCAGCTTGTCGACAGGGAAGACAGCCAAAAACATTCAGTACTTC. This translates into CASSLSTGKTAKNIQYF. The genes are TRBV7-9 and TRBJ2-4; TRBD1 aligns across 7 bases. V dropped 3 bases and J dropped 0; count of bases not matched to a gene: 8. Germline lookup yields CDR1 SEHNR and CDR2 FQNEAQ (reference sequence). There are 17 residues in the CDR3.

The J gene is TRBJ2-1, the V gene TRBV19; TRBD2 matches at 9 bases. The CDR3 is made up of 16 amino acids. Germline trimming cut 3 bases from V and 2 bases from J; bases unmatched to any gene: 5. Germline loops: CDR1 LNHDA, CDR2 SQIVND (reference sequence). This CDR3 is CASSILAGGAYNEQFF. CDR3 sequence (DNA): TGTGCCAGTAGTATTCTGGCGGGAGGGGCCTACAATGAGCAGTTCTTC.

This chain uses TRBV7-9 with TRBJ1-1; D ambiguous. V was pared by 7 bases and J by 0 bases, with 18 bases between. This CDR3 contains 16 residues. Germline-derived CDR1 and CDR2 are SEHNR and FQNEAQ (reference sequence). CDR3 sequence reads: CASTIRGQNMNTEAFF. The DNA for the CDR3 is TGTGCCAGCACAATCCGAGGGCAGAACATGAACACTGAAGCTTTCTTT.

Only a few counts were recorded for this clonotype. This chain connects TRBV5-1 to TRBJ1-2, with D hard to call. CDR1 is SGHRS, CDR2 YFSETQ, per germline. Between the trimmed V and J ends, which lost 4 bases and 7 bases, there was a span of 14 bases. The CDR3 has 13 amino acids. In nucleotides, the CDR3 is TGCGCCAGCAGCCCCAATGAGGGTGGTGGCTACACCTTC. This encodes CASSPNEGGGYTF. Together with reference TRBV5-1 and TRBJ1-2, the CDR3 gives the full variable domain: KAGVTQTPRYLIKTRGQQVTLSCSPISGHRSVSWYQQTPGQGLQFLFEYFSETQRNKGNFPGRFSGRQFSNSRSEMNVSTLELGDSALYLCASSPNEGGGYTFGSGTRLTVV.

In its sample, this clonotype was seen a few times. The chain joins TRBV18 to TRBJ1-2; D is unclear. The V end lost 3 bases, the J end lost 4 bases, and 18 bases lay between the germline ends. Germline CDR1 and CDR2: KGHSH and LQKENI. This CDR3 region has 16 residues. Written as DNA, the CDR3 is TGTGCCAGCTCACCTCAGCCCACTGCCGACGGCTATGGCTACACCTTC. Amino acid sequence: CASSPQPTADGYGYTF. Full variable domain (missing parts from reference TRBV18 and TRBJ1-2): NAGVMQNPRHLVRRRGQEARLRCSPMKGHSHVYWYRQLPEEGLKFMVYLQKENIIDESGMPKERFSAEFPKEGPSILRIQQVVRGDSAAYFCASSPQPTADGYGYTFGSGTRLTVV.